The T cell receptor beta chain described here comes from a study of regulatory T cells in long-lasting Graves disease. Sample time point: newly diagnosed GD, antithyroid drugs for less than 3 months. RNA extracted from PBMCs served as the sequencing template. Assembly of TCR beta libraries relied on iRepertoire HTBI primers together with Arm-PCR of CDR3 regions. Using its own MiXCR run on the multiplex PCR reads, TCRdb lists one record per CDR3 protein. In the table there are hundreds of thousands of distinct CDR3 sequences, about a sixth of which are singletons. The V segment lost 6 bases and the J segment 9 bases; nucleotides outside the gene matches: 7. The CDR3 extends over 13 amino acids. The sample was also linked to a second study, of T cells in Graves' hyperthyroidism and ophthalmopathy.

This material consisted of peripheral blood mononuclear cells (PBMCs), taken at new diagnosis, from a patient treated with antithyroid drugs. The gene calls are TRBV12-3 or TRBV12-4 and TRBJ1-5; 8 nucleotides align to TRBD1. The receptor's source is a woman between 25 and 40 years old with Graves disease. The CDR3 spells CASSRQGLPPQHF. In nucleotides, the CDR3 is TGTGCCAGCAGCCGACAGGGGCTCCCGCCCCAGCATTTT.